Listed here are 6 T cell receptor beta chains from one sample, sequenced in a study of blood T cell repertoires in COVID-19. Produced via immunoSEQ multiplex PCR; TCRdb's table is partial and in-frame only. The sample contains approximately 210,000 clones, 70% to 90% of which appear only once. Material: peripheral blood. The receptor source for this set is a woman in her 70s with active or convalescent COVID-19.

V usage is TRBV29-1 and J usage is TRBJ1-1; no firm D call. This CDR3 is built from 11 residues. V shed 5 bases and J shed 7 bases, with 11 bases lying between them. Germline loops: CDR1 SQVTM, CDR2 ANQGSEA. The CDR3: CSVRIGSEAFF. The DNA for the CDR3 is TGCAGCGTTAGGATTGGGAGTGAAGCTTTCTTT. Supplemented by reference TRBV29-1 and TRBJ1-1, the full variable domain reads SAVISQKPSRDICQRGTSLTIQCQVDSQVTMMFWYRQQPGQSLTLIATANQGSEATYESGFVIDKFPISRPNLTFSTLTVSNMSPEDSSIYLCSVRIGSEAFFGQGTRLTVV.

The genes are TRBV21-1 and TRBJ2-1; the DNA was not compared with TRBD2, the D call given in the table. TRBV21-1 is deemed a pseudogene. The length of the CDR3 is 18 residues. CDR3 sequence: CASSKEVGGPRTYNEQFF. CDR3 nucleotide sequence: TGTGCCAGCAGCAAAGAGGTGGGAGGGCCCCGTACCTACAATGAGCAGTTCTTC.

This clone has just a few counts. The CDR3 DNA follows: TGCGCCAGCAGTGAGTCGACAGGGTTCGATTTCGCTTTCGAGCAGTACTTC. This translates into CASSESTGFDFAFEQYF. The chain joins TRBV10-2 to TRBJ2-7; TRBD1 agrees at 7 bases. CDR3 length: 17 residues. The ends lost 0 bases at V and 6 bases at J; junction bases unmatched: 14. CDR1 WSHSY and CDR2 SAAADI come from the germline V gene.

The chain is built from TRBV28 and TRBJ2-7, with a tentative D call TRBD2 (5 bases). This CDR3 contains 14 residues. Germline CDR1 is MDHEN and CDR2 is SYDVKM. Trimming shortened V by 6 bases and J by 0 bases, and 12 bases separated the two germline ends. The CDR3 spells CASRRTPSSYEQYF. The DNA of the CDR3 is TGTGCCAGCAGACGGACTCCCAGCTCCTACGAGCAGTACTTC.

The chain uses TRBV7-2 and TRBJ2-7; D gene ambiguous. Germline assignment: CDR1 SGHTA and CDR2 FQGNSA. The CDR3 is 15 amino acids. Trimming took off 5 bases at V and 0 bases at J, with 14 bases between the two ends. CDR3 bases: TGTGCCAGCAGCCCTCGTGACATCGTCTCCTACGAGCAGTACTTC. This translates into CASSPRDIVSYEQYF.

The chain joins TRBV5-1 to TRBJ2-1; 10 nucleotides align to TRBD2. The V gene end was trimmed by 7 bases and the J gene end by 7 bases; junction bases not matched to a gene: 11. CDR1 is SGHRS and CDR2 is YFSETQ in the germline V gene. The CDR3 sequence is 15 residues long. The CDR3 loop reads CASVLASGSWNEQFF. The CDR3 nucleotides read TGCGCCAGCGTACTCGCTAGCGGGAGTTGGAATGAGCAGTTCTTC.